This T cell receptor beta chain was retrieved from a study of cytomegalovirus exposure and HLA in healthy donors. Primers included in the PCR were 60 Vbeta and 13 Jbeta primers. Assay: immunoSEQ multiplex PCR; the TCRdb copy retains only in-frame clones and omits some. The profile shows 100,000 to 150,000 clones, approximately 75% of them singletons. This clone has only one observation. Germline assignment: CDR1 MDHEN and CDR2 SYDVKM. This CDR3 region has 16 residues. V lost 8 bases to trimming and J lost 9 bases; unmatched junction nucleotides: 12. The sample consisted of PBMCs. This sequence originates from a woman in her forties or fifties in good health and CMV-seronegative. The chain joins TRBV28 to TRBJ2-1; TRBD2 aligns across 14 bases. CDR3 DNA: TGTGCCAGCGGGACTAGCGGGAGAATCTGGGGCAGTGAGCAGTTCTTC. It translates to CASGTSGRIWGSEQFF.